The next 28 T cell receptor beta chains were all read from a single sample in a study of Ad26.COV2.S vaccination and SARS-CoV-2 variants. Assay used: immunoSEQ multiplex PCR; TCRdb lists only in-frame clones, some missing. The data contain about 350,000 clones, about 90% of them singletons. The sample consisted of peripheral blood, taken after recovery from COVID-19. These receptors were taken from a human donor who had recovered from COVID-19.

The chain couples TRBV12-3 or TRBV12-4 to TRBJ1-2; TRBD1 is a possible D gene (6 bases). V was shortened by 6 bases and J by 5 bases, with 13 bases between the two germline ends. This CDR3 comprises 13 residues. CDR3 amino acids: CASSLRQVYGYTF. As DNA, the CDR3 is TGTGCCAGCAGCCTTCGACAGGTTTATGGCTACACCTTC.

The rearrangement joins TRBV29-1 to TRBJ2-1; 9 nucleotides align to TRBD2. Germline V CDR1 and CDR2: SQVTM, ANQGSEA. This CDR3 has 15 amino acids. Germline trimming cut 3 bases from V and 0 bases from J; bases unmatched to any gene: 3. CDR3 sequence: CSVETSGTSYNEQFF. CDR3 nucleotides: TGCAGCGTTGAGACTAGCGGAACCTCCTACAATGAGCAGTTCTTC.

The chain carries TRBV7-3 and TRBJ2-2; D is unresolved. The CDR3 covers 15 residues. Germline-derived CDR1 and CDR2 are SGHTA and FQGTGA. The V end lost 5 bases, the J end lost 8 bases, and 18 bases lay between the germline ends. The CDR3 DNA follows: TGTGCCAGCAGCCCAGGACCCCCATCGCCGGGGGAGCTGTTTTTT. It encodes CASSPGPPSPGELFF.

The chain uses TRBV6-5 and TRBJ2-5; perhaps TRBD1 as D (6 bases). The CDR3 is made up of 15 amino acids. Germline CDR1 and CDR2: MNHEY and SVGAGI. V lost 6 bases and J 4 bases, leaving 18 bases between the germline ends. The CDR3 sequence: CASRGTWISGETQYF. CDR3 DNA sequence: TGTGCCAGCAGGGGGACATGGATATCAGGAGAGACCCAGTACTTC.

The genes are TRBV6-5 and TRBJ1-3; 8 bases agree with TRBD1. CDR1 is MNHEY, CDR2 SVGAGI, per germline. The CDR3 is 14 amino acids. V shed 4 bases, J shed 2 bases, and the junction held 1 base outside the gene matches. CDR3 sequence reads: CASSSQGAGNTIYF. DNA of the CDR3: TGTGCCAGCAGTTCACAGGGGGCTGGAAACACCATATATTTT.

This chain uses TRBV3-1 (or the pseudogene TRBV3-2) with TRBJ1-1; D uncertain. Trimming left V 1 base short and J 3 bases short, with 9 bases between. The CDR3 is made up of 14 amino acids. Germline-derived CDR1 and CDR2 are LGHDT and YNNKEL (reference sequence). CDR3 sequence reads: CASSQAGIDTEAFF. CDR3 DNA sequence: TGTGCCAGCAGCCAAGCTGGGATCGACACTGAAGCTTTCTTT.

The genes are TRBV6-6 and TRBJ1-3; D possibly corresponds to TRBD1 (5 bases). Germline lookup yields CDR1 MNHNY and CDR2 SVGAGI (reference sequence). Trimming removed 2 bases from V and 2 bases from J, with 13 bases in between. The CDR3 covers 16 residues. The DNA of the CDR3 is TGTGCCAGCAGTTACCTTCCCGGGGGGGCTGGAAACACCATATATTTT. Translated, it gives CASSYLPGGAGNTIYF.

The DNA of the CDR3 is TGTGCCAGCAGCGCCGACCCCGGGGCGAATGAGCAGTTCTTC. This codes for CASSADPGANEQFF. The rearrangement links TRBV9 to TRBJ2-1, with D possibly being TRBD1 or TRBD2 (5 bases each). Germline assignment: CDR1 SGDLS and CDR2 YYNGEE. This CDR3 has 14 residues. V was trimmed by 3 bases and J by 7 bases, leaving 14 bases between them.

CDR3 residues: CASSDSISLGTDTQYF. The CDR3 nucleotides read TGTGCCAGCAGTGACTCGATATCCCTAGGTACAGATACGCAGTATTTT. The rearrangement joins TRBV6-4 to TRBJ2-3; no clear D gene. CDR3 length: 16 residues. The germline V and J ends were trimmed by 0 bases and 3 bases, with 13 bases remaining between them. CDR1 and CDR2 from the germline V gene are MRHNA and SNTAGT.

A few counts support this clone. The chain uses TRBV10-3 and TRBJ1-6; D might be TRBD1 (6 bases). The CDR3 spans 15 residues. Trimming took off 6 bases at V and 9 bases at J, with 18 bases between the two ends. CDR1 and CDR2 from the germline V gene are ENHRY and SYGVKD. Here the CDR3 DNA reads TGTGCCATCAGGTCGCCACAGGGTGGGACTTCACCCCTCCACTTT. Its translation is CAIRSPQGGTSPLHF.

This chain joins TRBV7-9 and TRBJ1-4; TRBD1 agrees at 10 bases. Losses at the gene ends were 7 bases for V and 4 bases for J; bases not matched to a gene: 6. The germline gives CDR1 SEHNR, CDR2 FQNEAQ (reference sequence). The CDR3 is made up of 15 amino acids. The CDR3 nucleotides are TGTGCCAGCATGCGGGACAGGGGAGTTAATGAAAAACTGTTTTTT. Residues: CASMRDRGVNEKLFF.

The sample holds a few counts of this clone. The rearrangement joins TRBV7-6 to TRBJ1-5; D is perhaps TRBD1 (6 bases). The CDR3 covers 15 residues. Germline V gene sequence: CDR1 SGHVS, CDR2 FNYEAQ. Trimming took off 5 bases at V and 6 bases at J, with 17 bases between the two ends. The CDR3 bases are TGTGCCAGCAGCCCCATGAACGGGGGCGGTCAGCCCCAGCATTTT. Translation gives CASSPMNGGGQPQHF.

The genes are TRBV18 and TRBJ2-3, with D perhaps TRBD1 (6 bases). Germline CDR1 KGHSH, CDR2 LQKENI. The CDR3 extends over 14 amino acids. The V gene lost 2 bases and the J gene lost 5 bases, with 11 bases spanning the gap. This CDR3 reads CASSPAIRGDTQYF. The CDR3 nucleotides are TGTGCCAGCTCACCAGCCATCAGGGGAGATACGCAGTATTTT.

The J gene is TRBJ2-3, the V gene TRBV7-3, with TRBD2 matching over 9 bases. Germline V lookup: CDR1 SGHTA, CDR2 FQGTGA. The CDR3 has 19 amino acids. Trimming removed 5 bases from V and 1 base from J; junction bases left unmatched: 16. In nucleotides, the CDR3 is TGTGCCAGCAGCCGTGGCGGCGCGGGGGGGACCTCTGGCACAGATACGCAGTATTTT. Translated: CASSRGGAGGTSGTDTQYF. Looking up the rest from reference TRBV7-3 and TRBJ2-3 gives the full variable domain: GAGVSQTPSNKVTEKGKYVELRCDPISGHTALYWYRQSLGQGPEFLIYFQGTGAADDSGLPNDRFFAVRPEGSVSTLKIQRTERGDSAVYLCASSRGGAGGTSGTDTQYFGPGTRLTVL.

The chain couples TRBV3-1 (or the pseudogene TRBV3-2) to TRBJ1-3, with 10 bases that match TRBD1. Germline lookup yields CDR1 LGHDT and CDR2 YNNKEL (reference sequence). With 4 bases clipped from V and 3 bases from J, the junction kept 3 bases outside the gene matches. The CDR3 covers 15 residues. This CDR3 is CASSRDRGGGNTIYF. CDR3 coding DNA: TGTGCCAGCAGCCGGGACAGGGGTGGTGGAAACACCATATATTTT.

Only one count was recorded for this clone. The CDR3 sequence is CASSPRDSQETQYF. DNA for the CDR3: TGTGCCAGCTCACCACGGGACAGTCAAGAGACCCAGTACTTC. The chain joins TRBV18 to TRBJ2-5, with 7 bases identical to TRBD1. Germline CDR1 and CDR2: KGHSH and LQKENI. J gave up 2 bases and V 1 base, and 1 base lay outside the gene matches. The CDR3 runs 14 residues.

The chain uses TRBV19 and TRBJ2-7; D may be TRBD1 (5 bases). Trimming shortened V by 2 bases and J by 4 bases, and 12 bases separated the two germline ends. This CDR3 is built from 14 residues. CDR1 and CDR2 from the germline V gene are LNHDA and SQIVND (reference sequence). As DNA, the CDR3 is TGTGCCAGTAGTATACAGGGCGGTCGATACGAGCAGTACTTC. As protein: CASSIQGGRYEQYF.

The CDR3 bases are TGTGCCAGCAGAAAAACCGGGACAGGGGGCTCAGTTGGCTACACCTTC. Residues: CASRKTGTGGSVGYTF. The V gene is TRBV6-6, the J gene TRBJ1-2; TRBD1 aligns across 12 bases. Germline V gene lookup returns CDR1 MNHNY and CDR2 SVGAGI (reference sequence). V lost 6 bases and J lost 7; bases outside the gene matches: 12. This CDR3 comprises 16 residues.

This clone occurred once. DNA for the CDR3: TGTGCCAGCTCAATCAACAGGGTACCGGATTCACCCCTCCACTTT. This codes for CASSINRVPDSPLHF. The rearrangement uses TRBV18 and TRBJ1-6; D is perhaps TRBD1 (6 bases). The CDR3 spans 15 residues. The V end lost 5 bases, the J end lost 8 bases, and 16 bases lay between the germline ends. The germline CDR1 and CDR2 sequences are KGHSH and LQKENI.

The chain is built from TRBV19 and TRBJ1-2; D perhaps matches TRBD1 (5 bases). Trimming removed 8 bases at V and 4 bases at J, with 14 bases between. Germline values: CDR1 LNHDA, CDR2 SQIVND (reference sequence). This CDR3 region has 13 residues. The CDR3 DNA sequence: TGTGCCAGTGTTCCCGGGGGAGGCTATGGCTACACCTTC. Translation gives CASVPGGGYGYTF.

CDR3 in amino acids: CASSPKAGLDQPQHF. DNA for the CDR3: TGCGCCAGCAGCCCCAAGGCAGGACTTGATCAGCCCCAGCATTTT. This chain joins TRBV5-1 and TRBJ1-5; no firm D call. Germline CDR1 and CDR2: SGHRS and YFSETQ. The CDR3 loop spans 15 amino acids. V was clipped by 4 bases and J by 5 bases, with 16 bases between them.

The chain is built from TRBV12-3 or TRBV12-4 and TRBJ1-6; no firm D call. The CDR3 length is 13 residues. V lost 3 bases and J 5 bases, leaving 5 bases between the germline ends. The CDR3 region has the DNA TGTGCCAGCAGTTTGTCGGATAATTCACCCCTCCACTTT. It codes for CASSLSDNSPLHF.

In DNA, the CDR3 is TGTGCCATCACCTGGGACAGGGAGAACACTGAAGCTTTCTTT. The encoded protein is CAITWDRENTEAFF. The genes are TRBV10-3 and TRBJ1-1, with 9 bases lining up with TRBD1. This CDR3 is 14 amino acids long. Germline lookup yields CDR1 ENHRY and CDR2 SYGVKD. V trimming: 7 bases; J trimming: 1 base; junction bases outside the gene matches: 4.

The CDR3 protein is CASSLESGTGVYTF. CDR3 DNA sequence: TGCGCCAGCAGCTTGGAATCCGGGACAGGGGTCTACACCTTC. V gene TRBV5-1 combines with J gene TRBJ1-2; TRBD1 matches 10 bases. The CDR3 length is 14 residues. Germline CDR1 and CDR2: SGHRS and YFSETQ. Trimming cost V 0 bases and J 10 bases; bases outside gene matches: 6.

The chain is built from TRBV3-1 (or the pseudogene TRBV3-2) and TRBJ1-1, with D tentatively TRBD1 (6 bases). V was pared by 6 bases and J by 4 bases, with 15 bases between. This CDR3 comprises 14 residues. Germline V gene data show CDR1 as LGHDT and CDR2 as YNNKEL (reference sequence). The CDR3 spells CASRLTGRTTEAFF. The CDR3 nucleotides are TGTGCCAGCAGGCTCACAGGGAGGACCACTGAAGCTTTCTTT.

In this sample, this clone turned up once. V gene TRBV29-1 combines with J gene TRBJ1-3, with D perhaps TRBD1 (5 bases). Germline V lookup: CDR1 SQVTM, CDR2 ANQGSEA. V was clipped by 7 bases and J by 1 base, with 11 bases between them. This CDR3 comprises 13 residues. The CDR3 bases are TGCAGCGCCTTCCGGGGGTCTGGAAACACCATATATTTT. This translates into CSAFRGSGNTIYF.

The J gene is TRBJ1-1, the V gene TRBV6-1; the match to TRBD1 covers 7 bases. This CDR3 is built from 16 residues. With 4 bases clipped from V and 3 bases from J, the junction kept 11 bases outside the gene matches. CDR1 MNHNS and CDR2 SASEGT come from the germline V gene. This CDR3 is CASSGNLDRADTEAFF. The CDR3 DNA is TGTGCCAGCAGTGGAAATCTAGACAGGGCCGACACTGAAGCTTTCTTT.

This clone occurred once. The rearrangement joins TRBV18 to TRBJ1-6, with TRBD1 matching 7 bases. The CDR3 length is 16 residues. Germline V gives CDR1 KGHSH, CDR2 LQKENI. The J segment lost 6 bases and the V segment lost 7 bases, leaving 12 bases of the junction unmatched. Written as DNA, the CDR3 is TGTGCCAGCTTCCTAACTACAGGGGAAGGTAATTCACCCCTCCACTTT. Translating it yields CASFLTTGEGNSPLHF.